This T cell receptor beta chain was observed in a study of OX40 agonist ivuxolimab in advanced cancers. Background on the whole study: Ivuxolimab was a fully human IgG2 agonistic monoclonal antibody targeting the costimulatory receptor OX40 (CD134). Intravenous ivuxolimab was administered to patients every 2 weeks at six dose levels: 0.01, 0.1, 0.3, 1.5, 3 and 10 mg/kg. Among the roughly 50 dose-escalation patients, around 19 had hepatocellular carcinoma, about 15 melanoma, 9 renal cell carcinoma and 9 head and neck cancer. In the dose-escalation cohort, approximately 83% of patients were male, and the mean age was 60 years with a range of roughly 20 to 85. Patients were allowed to have had prior anti-PD-1, anti-PD-L1 or anti-CTLA-4 therapy, and 40% of the dose-escalation patients had previously received checkpoint inhibitors. Partial responses were achieved by three dose-escalation patients, of whom one had hepatocellular carcinoma and two had cutaneous melanoma. Peripheral TCRbeta sequencing was intended to test whether TCR sequence diversity was altered and clonal T-cell expansion was caused by ivuxolimab. The paper describes the monotherapy dose-escalation part (N of about 52 patients) of the phase I trial of ivuxolimab.

CDR1 and CDR2 were assigned from the germline V gene (reference sequence) as MNHEY and SMNVEV. From the cysteine up to the phenylalanine, the CDR3 has a length of 16 residues. The sequence is cut down to CDR3 DNA, 48 bases in frame from base 1. Here V drops 3 bases and J drops 4 bases, and the junction holds 7 bases not matched to any gene. Genomic DNA was isolated from the sorted cells so that the TCRbeta CDR3 region could be sequenced. TCRbeta CDR3 regions were sequenced using the immunoSEQ Assay. The table comes from immuneACCESS by way of TCRdb, which keeps in-frame sequences with V and J called. Part of the clones is missing from these tables; in studies checked, under half for an unresolved V gene and the rest for unknown reasons. This sample gives 40,000 to 45,000 clones in total; 80% to 90% of them show up just once. About a sixth of the sample rests with the top ten. Points the paper makes about the study in general: In the 0.1-3.0 mg/kg groups, partial responders were among the patients with the lowest normalized peripheral clonal expansion, particularly in CD8+ T cells. After ivuxolimab, CD8+ T cells had more expanded clones than CD4+ T cells on average. Clonal expansion of both CD4+ and CD8+ blood T cells was observed from baseline to week 6 at doses 0.1 to 3.0 mg/kg. Which antigens the clonally expanded peripheral T cells were specific for was not determined. Low levels of normalized T-cell clonal expansion were also seen in some nonresponding patients.

Concerning this clone: The antigen it recognizes is unknown. It has no much larger one-base neighbor in the sample; base qualities were not kept.

Patients with autoimmune disease history or receiving systemic immunosuppression were excluded from the trial. Peripheral blood for TCR sequencing was drawn from every dose cohort at baseline, at cycle 4 day 1 and at cycle 7 day 1. The samples were taken from a phase I, first-in-human, multicenter, open-label dose-escalation trial of ivuxolimab. Adults with locally advanced or metastatic melanoma, renal cell, hepatocellular, or head and neck squamous cell carcinoma were enrolled in the trial. CD4+ and CD8+ T cells were sorted separately from peripheral blood before TCR sequencing. This clonotype was obtained from an adult with an advanced solid tumor such as melanoma, head and neck, liver or kidney cancer. This specimen was CD4+ or CD8+ T cells sorted from blood, taken in a trial of the OX40 agonist ivuxolimab. The chain uses TRBV27 and TRBJ2-3, and 10 junction bases match TRBD2. The CDR3 protein sequence reads: CASSLWPSGRADTQYF. The nucleotide sequence is TGTGCCAGCAGTTTGTGGCCTAGCGGGAGAGCAGATACGCAGTATTTT.